This entry lists 16 T cell receptor beta chains sequenced from one sample in a study of regulatory and conventional T cells in RAG deficiency. Genomic DNA came from blood conventional CD4+ T cells gated CD25-low CD127-high. Generated by immunoSEQ multiplex PCR, the TCRdb table keeps only in-frame clones and is missing some. The sample records roughly 45,000 clones, over 80% being singletons. Another study also made use of these data, one on regulatory T cells. From that second work: The primer mix had 52 TRBV and 13 TRBJ primers.

Sequenced material: CD4+ effector T cells sorted from blood. The receptors derive from a human donor in good health.

This clone was detected only a few times. This sequence joins TRBV19 and TRBJ2-7; D gene uncertain. This CDR3 is built from 12 residues. Trimming removed 6 bases at V and 5 bases at J, with 11 bases between. The germline V gene encodes CDR1 LNHDA and CDR2 SQIVND (reference sequence). For the CDR3, the DNA is TGTGCCAGTAGCACAACGGGCCACGAGCAGTACTTC. Protein sequence: CASSTTGHEQYF.

The V call is TRBV30, the J call TRBJ1-5; 10 nucleotides match TRBD1. CDR3 size: 17 residues. Germline CDR1 GTSNPN, CDR2 SVGIG (reference sequence). V trimming: 1 base; J trimming: 1 base; junction bases outside the gene matches: 7. Written as DNA, the CDR3 is TGTGCCTGGAGTGCACGGGACAGGGGATGGAGCAATCAGCCCCAGCATTTT. Translation gives CAWSARDRGWSNQPQHF.

The V gene is TRBV19, the J gene TRBJ1-6; 7 nucleotides align to TRBD1. The CDR3 length is 16 residues. Germline trimming cut 1 base from V and 9 bases from J; bases unmatched to any gene: 9. CDR1 and CDR2 from the germline V gene are LNHDA and SQIVND (reference sequence). CDR3 nucleotide sequence: TGTGCCAGTAGTATAGGCAGGGGGAAACTGAGTTCACCCCTCCACTTT. This sequence encodes CASSIGRGKLSSPLHF.

J is TRBJ2-5 and V is TRBV5-1, with 7 nucleotides matching TRBD2. Germline V gene data show CDR1 as SGHRS and CDR2 as YFSETQ. This CDR3 is 15 amino acids long. Trimming removed 4 bases from V and 5 bases from J; junction bases left unmatched: 11. DNA for the CDR3: TGCGCCAGCAGCCCTAGCGGACGCGCGAAGGAGACCCAGTACTTC. Protein: CASSPSGRAKETQYF.

The V and J genes are TRBV30 and TRBJ1-1; no firm D call. Germline assignment: CDR1 GTSNPN and CDR2 SVGIG (reference sequence). The CDR3 covers 12 residues. V gave up 4 bases and J gave up 8 bases, with 14 bases separating them. The CDR3, as DNA: TGTGCCTGGACACCTCGTCGCTTCGAAGCTTTCTTT. Amino acids: CAWTPRRFEAFF.

Comment on this clone: Germline and junction disagree at one end, which may indicate a read error. V usage is TRBV6-6 and J usage is TRBJ2-7, with TRBD2 matching 7 bases. The length of the CDR3 is 11 residues. CDR1 MNHNY and CDR2 SVGAGI come from the germline V gene (reference sequence). CDR3: CASSWTSEQYF. The CDR3, as DNA: TGTGCCAGTAGTTGGACTAGCGAGCAGTACTTC.

The sample holds a few counts of this clone. In DNA, the CDR3 is TGTGCCAGCAGCTCCGGTGGGCGGGGGGACGAGCAGTACTTC. Its protein product is CASSSGGRGDEQYF. The chain has TRBV5-4 and TRBJ2-7, with 8 bases that match TRBD2. There are 14 residues in the CDR3. Germline trimming cut 3 bases from V and 5 bases from J; bases unmatched to any gene: 7. Germline V gene data show CDR1 as SGHNT and CDR2 as YYREEE (reference sequence).

The rearrangement links TRBV14 to TRBJ2-1, with 13 bases lining up with TRBD2. The CDR3 is 20 residues long. Unmatched junction bases numbered 10, after V lost 1 base and J lost 1 base. Per germline, CDR1 SGHDN and CDR2 FVKESK. CDR3 region: CASSQARGTSGGASYNEQFF. CDR3 in DNA: TGTGCCAGCAGCCAAGCGCGGGGCACTAGCGGGGGGGCTTCCTACAATGAGCAGTTCTTC.

This chain connects TRBV19 to TRBJ2-3; D gene unclear. Trimming stripped 8 bases from V and 6 bases from J, with 12 bases between. CDR3 size: 12 residues. The germline V gene encodes CDR1 LNHDA and CDR2 SQIVND (reference sequence). This CDR3 reads CASRASGDTQYF. The DNA of the CDR3 is TGTGCCAGTCGGGCCTCCGGGGATACGCAGTATTTT.

The J gene is TRBJ2-3, the V gene TRBV28; D may be TRBD1 (5 bases). CDR3 size: 13 residues. Trimming cost V 2 bases and J 6 bases, with 9 bases left between them. Germline V gene lookup returns CDR1 MDHEN and CDR2 SYDVKM. The CDR3 sequence: CASSLGQPDTQYF. The CDR3 coding sequence is TGTGCCAGCAGTTTAGGACAACCGGATACGCAGTATTTT.

The chain couples TRBV6-6 to TRBJ2-5; no firm D call. This CDR3 contains 13 residues. The V gene's germline CDR1 is MNHNY and CDR2 SVGAGI (reference sequence). V shed 5 bases and J shed 2 bases, with 9 bases lying between them. CDR3 amino acids: CASSRDPQETQYF. CDR3 sequence (DNA): TGTGCCAGCAGTCGCGACCCGCAAGAGACCCAGTACTTC.

The gene calls are TRBV10-2 and TRBJ2-7; D is perhaps TRBD2 (6 bases). V was pared by 0 bases and J by 1 base, with 13 bases between. The CDR3 consists of 16 residues. Germline loops: CDR1 WSHSY, CDR2 SAAADI. CDR3 DNA: TGCGCCAGCAGTGAGTCGGCGGGGCTTTCATCCTACGAGCAGTACTTC. Its translation: CASSESAGLSSYEQYF.

The gene calls are TRBV28 and TRBJ1-5; 7 nucleotides line up with TRBD1. There are 16 residues in the CDR3. The trim removed 7 bases at V and 6 bases at J, leaving 15 bases unmatched. Germline V gives CDR1 MDHEN, CDR2 SYDVKM. The CDR3 DNA reads TGTGCCAGCACCTCCCCGGGGCAGGGGGAAGGTCAGCCCCAGCATTTT. It encodes CASTSPGQGEGQPQHF.

This rearrangement joins TRBV11-3 to TRBJ1-1; 9 positions match TRBD1. The trim removed 0 bases at V and 5 bases at J, leaving 4 bases unmatched. The CDR3 is made up of 15 amino acids. CDR1 SGHNT and CDR2 YENEEA come from the germline V gene. The chain's CDR3 is CASSLEDRGGTEAFF. The CDR3 nucleotides read TGTGCCAGCAGCTTAGAGGACAGGGGAGGAACTGAAGCTTTCTTT.

This clone appeared once. The chain couples TRBV7-8 to TRBJ2-3; 14 bases fit TRBD2. J was trimmed by 3 bases and V by 5 bases; bases with no gene match: 4. In germline, CDR1 is SGHVS, CDR2 FQNEAQ. The CDR3 sequence is 16 residues long. The CDR3 DNA is TGTGCCAGCAGCGCCCGGACTAGCGGGGGGACAGATACGCAGTATTTT. Protein sequence: CASSARTSGGTDTQYF.

The rearrangement joins TRBV5-1 to TRBJ1-2; 9 bases map to TRBD1. The length of the CDR3 is 13 residues. The V gene's germline CDR1 is SGHRS and CDR2 YFSETQ. The V and J ends lost 3 bases and 4 bases, in that order; junction bases with no gene match: 1. The CDR3 sequence is CASSSGQGYGYTF. The CDR3, as DNA: TGCGCCAGCAGCTCGGGACAGGGCTATGGCTACACCTTC.